This TCR beta chain was found in a study of blood T cell repertoires in COVID-19 (dated by TCRdb to the early 2020s). Turning to the overall study: Samples covering the acute and convalescent phases of COVID-19 were provided by collaborators in the United States, Italy and Spain. Samples came from the ongoing ImmuneRACE study (first 160 participants) plus 1,254 subjects from 6 global collaborators. The prospective study material was composed of cDNA or gDNA derived from T cells, B-cell-depleted T cells, or PBMCs. A freely available public database, intended as a resource for researchers studying the immune response to SARS-CoV-2, is where the repertoires were released. Where available, HLA class I and class II types were obtained from metadata supplied by the sample provider rather than from assay-based typing. The dataset comprised deeply sampled blood TCRbeta repertoires from subjects exposed to, actively infected with, or recovered from COVID-19. Sample metadata almost always included a de-identified subject ID, COVID-19 status, age in years and sex.

A note on this clone: Its target antigen remains unknown. Base qualities are not at hand, and no much larger clone is one base apart.

From its cysteine to its phenylalanine, the CDR3 spans 15 amino acids. Of all the DNA, just the CDR3 is kept, 45 bases in frame from base 1. The germline V and J ends show losses of 2 bases and 7 bases respectively, and no gene match explains 8 bases of the junction. From a lookup of the germline V gene, CDR1 and CDR2 are SGHRS and YFSETQ. Samples from volunteer blood donors who had recovered from COVID-19 were contributed by a second Seattle source. Collaborating institutions collected whole blood in K2EDTA tubes following their own protocols. For TCRbeta analysis, collaborators shipped samples as frozen whole blood, isolated PBMCs, or DNA extracted from either of those sample types. Here is what the overall study found, with its caveats: The amount of clinical and demographic metadata varied by source and participant and was provided uncurated.

TCRbeta CDR3 regions were amplified from genomic DNA using the immunoSEQ Assay, a bias-controlled multiplex PCR. In the source study's methods: The number of nucleated cells in each sample was estimated from the amplification of reference gene primers within the assay. To quantify the absolute abundance of each unique TCRbeta CDR3 rearrangement, sequence reads were collapsed and filtered. For each sample, productive Simpson clonality was calculated by taking the square root of Simpson's diversity index across productive rearrangements. The table comes from immuneACCESS by way of TCRdb, which keeps in-frame sequences with V and J called. Part of the clones is missing from these tables; in studies checked, under half for an unresolved V gene and the rest for unknown reasons. D and trimming were read from the DNA, whereas the V and J calls and clone size are those reported in that table. In all, the sample holds over 150,000 clones, and around nine tenths of those were seen once. 0.88% of the sample comes from the top ten.

Here the chain combines TRBV5-1 and TRBJ2-2; 7 bases in the middle match TRBD1. This sequence was found in a woman under 30 who had recovered from COVID-19. The sequenced sample consisted of peripheral blood. The base sequence is TGCGCCAGCAGCTTTGTCGACAGGGCCGGCGGGGAGCTGTTTTTT. It specifies CASSFVDRAGGELFF.